This T cell receptor (beta chain) was recovered during a study of shared clonotypes between healthy human individuals. A remark on this clone: As yet, its antigen is unknown.

Method: immunoSEQ multiplex PCR; TCRdb's copy keeps in-frame clones and lacks some. The sample has about 2.4 million clones; under 95% are singletons. The CDR3 totals 16 residues. Germline V gene lookup returns CDR1 SNHLY and CDR2 FYNNEI. With 4 bases clipped from V and 5 bases from J, the junction kept 4 bases outside the gene matches. Study-level results: Estimated richness values were generally larger in naive subsets than in memory subsets.

Material for sequencing was naive CD4+ T cells from PBMCs. Documented subset: CD45RA+ positively selected. V gene TRBV2 combines with J gene TRBJ2-1, with 14 bases identical to TRBD2. This TCR was recovered from a man in his late teens or twenties in good health. Some clones in this sample may be carry-over from other donors' samples. The CDR3 bases are TGTGCCAGCAGTGCACAGGGACTAGCGGGAGACAATGAGCAGTTCTTC. Its translation is CASSAQGLAGDNEQFF.